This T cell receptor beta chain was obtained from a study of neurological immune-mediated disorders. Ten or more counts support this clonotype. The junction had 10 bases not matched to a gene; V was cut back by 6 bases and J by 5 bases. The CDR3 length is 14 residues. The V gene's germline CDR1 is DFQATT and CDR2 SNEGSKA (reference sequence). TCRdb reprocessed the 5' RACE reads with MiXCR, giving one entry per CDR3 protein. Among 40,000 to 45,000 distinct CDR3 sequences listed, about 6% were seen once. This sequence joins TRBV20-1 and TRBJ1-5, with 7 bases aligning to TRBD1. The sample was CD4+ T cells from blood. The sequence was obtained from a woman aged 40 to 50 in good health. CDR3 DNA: TGCAGTGCAACGAGCAGGGGGGGAGATCAGCCCCAGCATTTT. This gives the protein CSATSRGGDQPQHF.